This TCR beta chain stems from a study of cytomegalovirus exposure and HLA in healthy donors. Amplification used 60 Vbeta primers and 13 Jbeta primers. TCRdb's copy holds only in-frame clones and misses some; the assay was immunoSEQ multiplex PCR. This table lists about 74,000 clones. About this clone: Antigen specificity is unknown.

Donors showed nominal health when sampled, although they likely had unrecorded immune exposures. Points from the study as a whole: Later, an analysis showed that TCR beta chains associated with HLA were more clonally expanded than others that were equally common. The study put 150 or so TCR beta chains on its list as cytomegalovirus-associated.

This CDR3 comprises 18 residues. In germline, CDR1 is KGHSH, CDR2 LQKENI. Trimming cost V 0 bases and J 1 base; bases outside gene matches: 4. This chain joins TRBV18 and TRBJ2-2; 11 bases are a match to TRBD2. What was sequenced was PBMCs. The receptor was derived from a female donor in good health and CMV-seropositive. CDR3 in DNA: TGTGCCAGCTCACCACCCCTAGCGGGGGGCCTGAACACCGGGGAGCTGTTTTTT. Translation: CASSPPLAGGLNTGELFF.